These T cell receptor beta chains were read from a single sample in a study of neurological immune-mediated disorders. Using its own MiXCR run on the 5' RACE reads, TCRdb lists one record per CDR3 protein. The repertoire has approximately 32,000 distinct CDR3 sequences, about 15% of them found once; the top ten carry roughly 27%. What was sequenced was PBMCs. These receptors were collected from a man aged 70-80 years in good health. Each CDR3 is given with its conserved first and last residue. The order of the fields is D gene, J gene, V gene, clone size, CDR3 protein, CDR3 DNA. The D gene is left open where the match is weak. Clone size appears in some rows only: once, few, many, or a class for an expanded clone.

D gene: -
J gene: TRBJ2-7
V gene: TRBV10-3
clone size: -
CDR3 protein: CAISERPADSSYEQYF
CDR3 DNA: TGTGCCATCAGTGAGAGGCCCGCGGATAGCTCCTACGAGCAGTACTTC

D gene: TRBD1
J gene: TRBJ2-5
V gene: TRBV7-9
clone size: many
CDR3 protein: CASSSGQGNWKIRTETQYF
CDR3 DNA: TGTGCCAGCAGCTCCGGACAGGGAAATTGGAAAATACGTACGGAGACCCAGTACTTC

D gene: -
J gene: TRBJ2-7
V gene: TRBV4-3
clone size: many
CDR3 protein: CASSQGGISYEQYF
CDR3 DNA: TGCGCCAGCAGCCAAGGGGGAATCTCCTACGAGCAGTACTTC

D gene: -
J gene: TRBJ2-4
V gene: TRBV28
clone size: medium-sized
CDR3 protein: CASRDLGLAKNIQYF
CDR3 DNA: TGTGCCAGCAGAGACCTGGGGTTAGCCAAAAACATTCAGTACTTC

D gene: -
J gene: TRBJ2-3
V gene: TRBV2
clone size: many
CDR3 protein: CASKKGGITDTQYF
CDR3 DNA: TGTGCCAGCAAGAAGGGCGGGATCACAGATACGCAGTATTTT

D gene: -
J gene: TRBJ2-2
V gene: TRBV24-1
clone size: -
CDR3 protein: CATSHPPNTGELFF
CDR3 DNA: TGTGCCACCAGCCACCCACCGAACACCGGGGAGCTGTTTTTT

D gene: TRBD2
J gene: TRBJ2-1
V gene: TRBV20-1
clone size: few
CDR3 protein: CSARSGLAYNEQFF
CDR3 DNA: TGCAGTGCTAGGTCGGGACTAGCCTACAATGAGCAGTTCTTC

D gene: -
J gene: TRBJ2-7
V gene: TRBV5-1
clone size: many
CDR3 protein: CASKGEYEQYF
CDR3 DNA: TGCGCCAGCAAAGGGGAATACGAGCAGTACTTC

D gene: TRBD1
J gene: TRBJ1-5
V gene: TRBV6-6
clone size: many
CDR3 protein: CASTGSGGSEHF
CDR3 DNA: TGTGCCAGCACCGGATCAGGGGGCAGTGAGCATTTT

D gene: -
J gene: TRBJ2-4
V gene: TRBV7-2
clone size: many
CDR3 protein: CASSLVSGIVAKNIQYF
CDR3 DNA: TGTGCCAGCAGCTTAGTATCGGGGATCGTAGCCAAAAACATTCAGTACTTC

D gene: TRBD1
J gene: TRBJ1-2
V gene: TRBV5-1
clone size: many
CDR3 protein: CASGQGAGYGYTF
CDR3 DNA: TGCGCCAGCGGACAGGGGGCTGGCTATGGCTACACCTTC

D gene: -
J gene: TRBJ2-1
V gene: TRBV15
clone size: -
CDR3 protein: CATSGGSSYNEKFF
CDR3 DNA: TGTGCCACCAGCGGAGGGAGCTCCTACAATGAGAAGTTCTTC

D gene: -
J gene: TRBJ2-1
V gene: TRBV19
clone size: many
CDR3 protein: CASSIDLDNEQFF
CDR3 DNA: TGTGCCAGTAGTATAGACCTAGACAATGAGCAGTTCTTC

D gene: -
J gene: TRBJ2-5
V gene: TRBV5-4
clone size: many
CDR3 protein: CASSTARGDETQYF
CDR3 DNA: TGTGCCAGCAGCACCGCTAGGGGGGACGAGACCCAGTACTTC

D gene: TRBD1
J gene: TRBJ1-5
V gene: TRBV6-2/TRBV6-3
clone size: medium-sized
CDR3 protein: CASSPRGTGDQPQHF
CDR3 DNA: TGTGCCAGCAGCCCCCGGGGGACAGGGGATCAGCCCCAGCATTTT

D gene: -
J gene: TRBJ1-1
V gene: TRBV5-1
clone size: many
CDR3 protein: CASSIQDLDTEAFF
CDR3 DNA: TGCGCCAGCAGCATACAGGATTTGGACACTGAAGCTTTCTTT

D gene: -
J gene: TRBJ2-5
V gene: TRBV20-1
clone size: -
CDR3 protein: CSAADGRVETQYF
CDR3 DNA: TGCAGTGCTGCAGACGGGAGAGTGGAGACCCAGTACTTC

D gene: -
J gene: TRBJ1-5
V gene: TRBV6-2/TRBV6-3
clone size: -
CDR3 protein: CARGTGGRSNQPQHF
CDR3 DNA: TGTGCCAGAGGTACCGGGGGCAGGAGCAATCAGCCCCAGCATTTT

D gene: -
J gene: TRBJ1-5
V gene: TRBV28
clone size: many
CDR3 protein: CASGQAGRGQPQHF
CDR3 DNA: TGTGCCAGCGGTCAAGCGGGGAGAGGACAGCCCCAGCATTTT

D gene: TRBD1
J gene: TRBJ1-2
V gene: TRBV12-3/TRBV12-4
clone size: many
CDR3 protein: CASSRTGLDYGYTF
CDR3 DNA: TGTGCCAGCAGTCGGACAGGGTTGGACTATGGCTACACCTTC

D gene: TRBD2
J gene: TRBJ2-3
V gene: TRBV7-2
clone size: many
CDR3 protein: CASSGQLAGGPHF
CDR3 DNA: TGTGCCAGCAGCGGCCAACTAGCGGGGGGTCCCCATTTT

D gene: TRBD2
J gene: TRBJ2-5
V gene: TRBV3-1
clone size: -
CDR3 protein: CASSQGGTRQETQYF
CDR3 DNA: TGTGCCAGCAGCCAAGGGGGGACTAGACAAGAGACCCAGTACTTC

D gene: TRBD1
J gene: TRBJ1-1
V gene: TRBV5-6
clone size: many
CDR3 protein: CASSFRDRETEAFF
CDR3 DNA: TGTGCCAGCAGCTTCCGGGACAGGGAGACTGAAGCTTTCTTT

D gene: TRBD1
J gene: TRBJ2-2
V gene: TRBV5-6
clone size: -
CDR3 protein: CASSLWGQGVNTGELFF
CDR3 DNA: TGTGCCAGCAGCTTGTGGGGACAGGGTGTGAACACCGGGGAGCTGTTTTTT

D gene: TRBD1
J gene: TRBJ2-5
V gene: TRBV5-5
clone size: many
CDR3 protein: CASSRQGWYQETQYF
CDR3 DNA: TGTGCCAGCAGCCGACAGGGGTGGTACCAAGAGACCCAGTACTTC

D gene: TRBD1
J gene: TRBJ1-1
V gene: TRBV2
clone size: many
CDR3 protein: CASSLGQMNTEAFF
CDR3 DNA: TGTGCCAGCAGCTTGGGACAGATGAACACTGAAGCTTTCTTT

D gene: -
J gene: TRBJ1-2
V gene: TRBV7-2
clone size: many
CDR3 protein: CASSLGWGRLNGYTF
CDR3 DNA: TGTGCCAGCAGCTTAGGCTGGGGGCGATTAAATGGCTACACCTTC

D gene: -
J gene: TRBJ2-3
V gene: TRBV20-1
clone size: many
CDR3 protein: CSVRGGHTSTDTQYF
CDR3 DNA: TGCAGTGTCAGGGGGGGACACACAAGCACAGATACGCAGTATTTT

D gene: -
J gene: TRBJ2-3
V gene: TRBV7-2
clone size: many
CDR3 protein: CASSLMTPGDTQYF
CDR3 DNA: TGTGCCAGCAGCTTAATGACCCCTGGGGATACGCAGTATTTT

D gene: -
J gene: TRBJ2-7
V gene: TRBV5-1
clone size: many
CDR3 protein: CASSVQGGRYEQYF
CDR3 DNA: TGCGCCAGCAGCGTCCAGGGTGGAAGGTACGAGCAGTACTTC

D gene: -
J gene: TRBJ1-2
V gene: TRBV6-2/TRBV6-3
clone size: many
CDR3 protein: CASSYFRQDDGYTF
CDR3 DNA: TGTGCCAGCAGTTACTTCAGACAGGACGATGGCTACACCTTC

D gene: -
J gene: TRBJ2-7
V gene: TRBV5-6
clone size: once
CDR3 protein: CASSLETVYEQYF
CDR3 DNA: TGTGCCAGCAGCTTGGAGACAGTCTACGAGCAGTACTTC

D gene: -
J gene: TRBJ2-1
V gene: TRBV5-5
clone size: -
CDR3 protein: CASLPYPGNYEQFF
CDR3 DNA: TGTGCCAGTCTCCCATATCCGGGAAACTACGAGCAGTTCTTC

D gene: -
J gene: TRBJ1-1
V gene: TRBV14
clone size: many
CDR3 protein: CASSQVVGGGAFF
CDR3 DNA: TGTGCCAGCAGCCAAGTAGTAGGTGGGGGAGCTTTCTTT

D gene: -
J gene: TRBJ2-7
V gene: TRBV20-1
clone size: -
CDR3 protein: CSAREGRVEYF
CDR3 DNA: TGCAGTGCTAGGGAGGGCCGGGTCGAGTACTTC

D gene: -
J gene: TRBJ2-2
V gene: TRBV20-1
clone size: -
CDR3 protein: CSAPRGGNTLELFF
CDR3 DNA: TGCAGTGCCCCGAGGGGGGGCAACACCTTGGAGCTGTTTTTT

D gene: -
J gene: TRBJ2-7
V gene: TRBV28
clone size: few
CDR3 protein: CASNLQRGAWVGQYF
CDR3 DNA: TGTGCCAGCAACCTACAAAGGGGGGCGTGGGTGGGGCAGTACTTC

D gene: -
J gene: TRBJ2-7
V gene: TRBV6-6
clone size: many
CDR3 protein: CASSSDSEQYF
CDR3 DNA: TGTGCCAGCAGTTCAGATTCCGAGCAGTACTTC

D gene: -
J gene: TRBJ2-3
V gene: TRBV7-2
clone size: many
CDR3 protein: CASSLALRDTQYF
CDR3 DNA: TGTGCCAGCAGCTTAGCGTTGCGGGATACGCAGTATTTT

D gene: -
J gene: TRBJ1-1
V gene: TRBV5-6
clone size: many
CDR3 protein: CASSSDTGHLNTEAFF
CDR3 DNA: TGTGCCAGCAGCTCAGACACGGGACACCTGAACACTGAAGCTTTCTTT

D gene: TRBD1
J gene: TRBJ1-2
V gene: TRBV20-1
clone size: medium-sized
CDR3 protein: CSAPGTGSANYGYTF
CDR3 DNA: TGCAGTGCCCCCGGGACAGGGTCCGCTAACTATGGCTACACCTTC

D gene: TRBD2
J gene: TRBJ2-2
V gene: TRBV7-2
clone size: many
CDR3 protein: CASRPSGGTGELFF
CDR3 DNA: TGTGCCAGCAGACCTAGCGGGGGAACCGGGGAGCTGTTTTTT

D gene: -
J gene: TRBJ2-1
V gene: TRBV25-1
clone size: many
CDR3 protein: CASSEDVGKINEQFF
CDR3 DNA: TGTGCCAGCAGTGAAGACGTCGGGAAGATCAATGAGCAGTTCTTC

D gene: -
J gene: TRBJ1-1
V gene: TRBV21-1
clone size: -
CDR3 protein: CASSTLTGQLAFF
CDR3 DNA: TGTGCCAGCAGCACTCTCACGGGGCAGCTAGCTTTCTTT

D gene: -
J gene: TRBJ2-2
V gene: TRBV29-1
clone size: many
CDR3 protein: CSVEEGARAGELFF
CDR3 DNA: TGCAGCGTTGAGGAGGGGGCGCGGGCCGGGGAGCTGTTTTTT

D gene: TRBD2
J gene: TRBJ2-1
V gene: TRBV7-8
clone size: many
CDR3 protein: CASSLPTSGGPYSSYNEQFF
CDR3 DNA: TGTGCCAGCAGCCTTCCGACTAGCGGGGGCCCGTACAGCTCCTACAATGAGCAGTTCTTC

D gene: -
J gene: TRBJ2-7
V gene: TRBV29-1
clone size: many
CDR3 protein: CSVGQEAYEQYF
CDR3 DNA: TGCAGCGTTGGGCAGGAAGCCTACGAGCAGTACTTC

D gene: TRBD1
J gene: TRBJ2-7
V gene: TRBV5-1
clone size: many
CDR3 protein: CASSLRDRGYEQYF
CDR3 DNA: TGCGCCAGCAGCCTCCGGGACAGGGGGTACGAGCAGTACTTC

D gene: -
J gene: TRBJ2-3
V gene: TRBV7-9
clone size: many
CDR3 protein: CASSFDPRRPTDTQYF
CDR3 DNA: TGTGCCAGCAGCTTCGATCCCCGGAGGCCCACAGATACGCAGTATTTT

D gene: TRBD1
J gene: TRBJ2-5
V gene: TRBV6-5
clone size: many
CDR3 protein: CASSYGKDRRFGTQYF
CDR3 DNA: TGTGCCAGCAGTTACGGGAAGGACAGGCGTTTTGGGACCCAGTACTTC

D gene: -
J gene: TRBJ2-7
V gene: TRBV6-2/TRBV6-3
clone size: many
CDR3 protein: CASSYSTGGLSSYEQYF
CDR3 DNA: TGTGCCAGCAGTTACTCGACCGGGGGCCTCAGCTCCTACGAGCAGTACTTC

D gene: -
J gene: TRBJ1-1
V gene: TRBV27
clone size: few
CDR3 protein: CASSLSEGAEAFF
CDR3 DNA: TGTGCCAGCAGTTTATCGGAGGGGGCTGAAGCTTTCTTT

D gene: -
J gene: TRBJ2-7
V gene: TRBV6-2/TRBV6-3
clone size: many
CDR3 protein: CASSLGRYEQYF
CDR3 DNA: TGTGCCAGCAGTCTGGGGAGATACGAGCAGTACTTC

D gene: -
J gene: TRBJ2-2
V gene: TRBV3-1
clone size: many
CDR3 protein: CASSQDSPTGELFF
CDR3 DNA: TGTGCCAGCAGCCAAGATAGCCCGACCGGGGAGCTGTTTTTT